The 3 T cell receptor beta chains listed next were all sequenced from one sample in a study of tumor-infiltrating lymphocytes in primary liver carcinoma. The investigators made TCR beta cDNA from approximately 510 ng total RNA, using a constant-region primer. Modified slightly, ARM-PCR produced TCR beta libraries over three nested multiplex PCR rounds. Both of the initial two PCR rounds ran for approximately 10 cycles and employed TRBV1-TRBV30 forward primers alongside a C-beta reverse primer. TCRdb re-analysed the multiplex PCR reads in MiXCR, keeping a single row per CDR3 protein. Of some 320,000 distinct CDR3 sequences in the sample, approximately 60% were seen once. The authors took blood RNA from unsorted whole blood and also extracted germline DNA. The sample was peripheral blood. The receptors come from a man aged 35-49 years with primary liver carcinoma and hepatitis B virus infection.

A remark on this clonotype: One end of the junction is discordant with germline, which a read error may explain. This chain links TRBV10-3 with TRBJ2-3; 7 bases line up with TRBD2. The germline V gene encodes CDR1 ENHRY and CDR2 SYGVKD. The CDR3 has 17 amino acids. CDR3 sequence (DNA): TGTGTCATCAGTGTATCAAACGGTAGCGGGCAGACAGATACGCAGTATTTT. The encoded protein is CVISVSNGSGQTDTQYF.

Notes on this clonotype: At one end, the junction sequence differs from germline, possibly due to a read error. The rearrangement links TRBV11-2 to TRBJ2-1, with D perhaps matching TRBD2 (7 bases). Germline V gene data show CDR1 as SGHAT and CDR2 as FQNNGV. The CDR3 extends over 16 amino acids. CDR3: CANSRGVGGSYNEQFF. Written as DNA, the CDR3 is TGTGCCAACAGCCGGGGGGTAGGGGGAAGTTACAATGAGCAGTTCTTC. Full variable domain (outside the CDR3, taken from reference TRBV11-2 and TRBJ2-1): EAGVAQSPRYKIIEKRQSVAFWCNPISGHATLYWYQQILGQGPKLLIQFQNNGVVDDSQLPKDRFSAERLKGVDSTLKIQPAKLEDSAVYLCANSRGVGGSYNEQFFGPGTRLTVL.

The gene calls are TRBV6-1 and TRBJ2-7, with a possible D match to TRBD2 (5 bases). V was pared by 4 bases and J by 3 bases, with 10 bases between. CDR3 length: 13 residues. CDR1 is MNHNS, CDR2 SASEGT, per germline. The CDR3 reads CASSGGLLYEQYF. CDR3 DNA sequence: TGTGCCAGCAGTGGTGGACTTCTCTACGAGCAGTACTTC.